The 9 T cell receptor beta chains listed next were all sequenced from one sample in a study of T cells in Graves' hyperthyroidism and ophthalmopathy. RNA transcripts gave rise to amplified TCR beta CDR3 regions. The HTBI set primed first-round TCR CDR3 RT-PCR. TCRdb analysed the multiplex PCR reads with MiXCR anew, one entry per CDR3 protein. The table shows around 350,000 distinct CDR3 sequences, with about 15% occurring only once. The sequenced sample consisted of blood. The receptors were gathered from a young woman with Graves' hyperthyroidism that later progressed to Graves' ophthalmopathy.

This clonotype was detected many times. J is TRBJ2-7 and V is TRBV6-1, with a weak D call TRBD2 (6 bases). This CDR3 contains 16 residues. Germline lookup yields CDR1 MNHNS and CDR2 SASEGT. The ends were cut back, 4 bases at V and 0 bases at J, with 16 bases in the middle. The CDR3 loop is CASSAGTSFSSYEQYF. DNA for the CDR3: TGTGCCAGCAGTGCCGGGACTTCCTTTAGCTCCTACGAGCAGTACTTC.

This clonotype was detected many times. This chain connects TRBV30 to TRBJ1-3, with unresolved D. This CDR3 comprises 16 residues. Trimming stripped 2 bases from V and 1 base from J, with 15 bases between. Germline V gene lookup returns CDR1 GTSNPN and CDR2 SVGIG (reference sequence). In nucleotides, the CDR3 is TGTGCCTGGAGTACGGCTAAGGTTAAGTCTGGAAACACCATATATTTT. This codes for CAWSTAKVKSGNTIYF.

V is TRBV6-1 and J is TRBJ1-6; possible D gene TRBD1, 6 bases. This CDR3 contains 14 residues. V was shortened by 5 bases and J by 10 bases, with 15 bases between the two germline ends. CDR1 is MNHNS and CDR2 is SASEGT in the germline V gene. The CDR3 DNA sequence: TGTGCCAGCAGTTCCCAGGGTAGGGGGTCACCCCTCCACTTT. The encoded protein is CASSSQGRGSPLHF.

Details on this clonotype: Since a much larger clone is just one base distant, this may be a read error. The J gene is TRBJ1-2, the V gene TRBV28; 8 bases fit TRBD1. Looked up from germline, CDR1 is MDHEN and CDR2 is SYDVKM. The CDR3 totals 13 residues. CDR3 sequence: CASRNGQGYGSTF. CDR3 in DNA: TGTGCCAGCAGGAACGGACAGGGTTATGGCTCCACCTTC.

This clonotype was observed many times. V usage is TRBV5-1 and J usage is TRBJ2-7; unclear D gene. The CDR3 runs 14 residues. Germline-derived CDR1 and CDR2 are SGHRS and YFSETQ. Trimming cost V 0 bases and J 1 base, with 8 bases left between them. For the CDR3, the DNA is TGCGCCAGCAGCTTGGCCTGGTCGTCCTACGAGCAGTACTTC. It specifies CASSLAWSSYEQYF.

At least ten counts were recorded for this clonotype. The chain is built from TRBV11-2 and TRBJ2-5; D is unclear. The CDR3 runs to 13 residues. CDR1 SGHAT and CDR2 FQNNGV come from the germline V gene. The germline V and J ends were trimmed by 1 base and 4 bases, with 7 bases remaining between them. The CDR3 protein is CASSLGISETQYF. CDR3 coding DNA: TGTGCCAGCAGCTTAGGTATCTCAGAGACCCAGTACTTC.

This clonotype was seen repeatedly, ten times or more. The CDR3 DNA follows: TGTGCCATCAACCCCGGGAGACAGCTCTCCTACGAGCAGTACTTC. Translated, it gives CAINPGRQLSYEQYF. The chain is built from TRBV27 and TRBJ2-7, with D tentatively TRBD2 (6 bases). Trimming stripped 10 bases from V and 0 bases from J, with 19 bases between. In germline, CDR1 is MNHEY, CDR2 SMNVEV (reference sequence). There are 15 residues in the CDR3.

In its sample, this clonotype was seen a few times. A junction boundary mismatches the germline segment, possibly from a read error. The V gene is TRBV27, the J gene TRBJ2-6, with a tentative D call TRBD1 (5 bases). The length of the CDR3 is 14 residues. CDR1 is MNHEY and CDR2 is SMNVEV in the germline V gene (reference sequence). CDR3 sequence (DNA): TGTGCCAGCAGTTTGAGCTCTGGGGCCGACGTCCTGACTTTC. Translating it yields CASSLSSGADVLTF.

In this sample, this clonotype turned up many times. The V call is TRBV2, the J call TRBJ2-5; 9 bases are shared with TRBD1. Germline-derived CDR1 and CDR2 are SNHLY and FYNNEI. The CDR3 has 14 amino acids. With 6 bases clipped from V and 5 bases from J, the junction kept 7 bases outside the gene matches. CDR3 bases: TGTGCCAGCAGCTCCGGGACAGGGCGGGAGACCCAGTACTTC. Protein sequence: CASSSGTGRETQYF.